The rows below give T cell receptor beta chains drawn from one sample of a study of shared T cell receptors in the human thymus. Method: immunoSEQ multiplex PCR; TCRdb's copy keeps in-frame clones and lacks some. The sample has hundreds of thousands of clones, 80% to 90% seen once. The same sample was also used in a study of human thymus T cells.

The specimen was thymocytes. Every receptor here comes from a boy in the first two years of life with a congenital heart defect. CDR3s include the opening cysteine and the closing phenylalanine or tryptophan. D genes are given only for firm matches. The size of a clone is reported for some rows only, either as once, few or many, or as a class for expanded clones.

CDR3nt	CDR3aa	d_gene	v_gene	j_gene	abundance
TGTGCCAGCAGTTTTAAGTTTAACATTAATGAAAAACTGTTTTTT	CASSFKFNINEKLFF	-	TRBV28	TRBJ1-4	-
TGTGCCAGCAGCTCTAGAGGGGGCAACACTGAAGCTTTCTTT	CASSSRGGNTEAFF	TRBD1	TRBV7-9	TRBJ1-1	-
TGTGCCAGCAGTCCGGACAGGACCTACGAGCAGTACTTC	CASSPDRTYEQYF	TRBD1	TRBV27	TRBJ2-7	-
TGTGCCAGCAGTCCATCCCCGGGACAATATAGCAATCAGCCCCAGCATTTT	CASSPSPGQYSNQPQHF	-	TRBV28	TRBJ1-5	-
TGCGCCAGCAGCCAAGCCGCAGGGGGGTCCAGCACAGATACGCAGTATTTT	CASSQAAGGSSTDTQYF	-	TRBV4-1	TRBJ2-3	-
TGTGCCAGCAGCTCGGGGGCTAGCGGGGGGCCCGACACAGATACGCAGTATTTT	CASSSGASGGPDTDTQYF	TRBD2	TRBV5-4	TRBJ2-3	-
TGTGCCAGCAGCTTCCAGGGTAACTATGGCTACACCTTC	CASSFQGNYGYTF	-	TRBV7-2	TRBJ1-2	-
TGCGCCAGCAGCTTGGGCTTCCGGGACAGGGTTGATGAAAAACTGTTTTTT	CASSLGFRDRVDEKLFF	TRBD1	TRBV5-1	TRBJ1-4	-
TGTGCCAGCAGCTCAAACCCGCTCCGGAGCTCCTACAATGAGCAGTTCTTC	CASSSNPLRSSYNEQFF	-	TRBV13	TRBJ2-1	-
TGTGCCAGCAGCGTAGTTGGTAGCCCCACAGATACGCAGTATTTT	CASSVVGSPTDTQYF	-	TRBV9	TRBJ2-3	once
TGTGCCAGCAGTGTTAGCGGGAGGGCCCACGAGCAGTACTTC	CASSVSGRAHEQYF	TRBD2	TRBV27	TRBJ2-7	-
TGTGCCAGCACGAGAGGGGGTGGCTATGGCTACACCTTC	CASTRGGGYGYTF	-	TRBV2	TRBJ1-2	-
TGTGCCAGCAGTTTTAAACAGGGCCAGAATTCCCCCCTCCACTTT	CASSFKQGQNSPLHF	-	TRBV27	TRBJ1-6	once
TGTGCCAGCAGCGGACTAGCGGGGGGCCATTTCCCCTACGAGCAGTACTTC	CASSGLAGGHFPYEQYF	TRBD2	TRBV28	TRBJ2-7	-
TGTGCCAGCAGGAGGGGGGAGGGCGACACTGAAGCTTTCTTT	CASRRGEGDTEAFF	-	TRBV2	TRBJ1-1	once
TGTGCCAGCGAACTCCCAGGGGGCGAGAGGAACACTGAAGCTTTCTTT	CASELPGGERNTEAFF	TRBD1	TRBV19	TRBJ1-1	-
TGTGCCAGCACCCCCCAGGGGGACTATGGCTACACCTTC	CASTPQGDYGYTF	TRBD1	TRBV28	TRBJ1-2	-
TGCGCCAGCTGCACCGGGACAGGGGGCCCAGAGACCCAGTACTTC	CASCTGTGGPETQYF	TRBD1	TRBV5-1	TRBJ2-5	-
TGTGCCAGCAGCTTAGGAGGCAGGGTCTGGAATCAGCCCCAGCATTTT	CASSLGGRVWNQPQHF	-	TRBV7-2	TRBJ1-5	-
TGTGCCAGCAGTTCCCCACGAGCACACGGAGAAACATCCTATGGCTACACCTTC	CASSSPRAHGETSYGYTF	-	TRBV27	TRBJ1-2	-
TGCGCCAGCGGGCACAGTGCTACTGGGGCCAACGTCCTGACTTTC	CASGHSATGANVLTF	-	TRBV4-1	TRBJ2-6	once
TGCGCCAGCAGCCACCACGAACAGCCAAACTATGGCTACACCTTC	CASSHHEQPNYGYTF	-	TRBV4-3	TRBJ1-2	-
TGTGCCAGCAGTGACGGGGACAGGGGAAGCTACACCTTC	CASSDGDRGSYTF	TRBD1	TRBV6-4	TRBJ1-2	-
TGCGCCAGCAGCTATCGACCTGTGTGGGGGGATGAGCAGTTCTTC	CASSYRPVWGDEQFF	-	TRBV4-1	TRBJ2-1	-
TGTGCCAGGGGCTCGGGGAGTGGTCACCCTTACAATGAGCAGTTCTTC	CARGSGSGHPYNEQFF	-	TRBV27	TRBJ2-1	-
TGTGCTAGTGGTGGACAGGCCATGAACACTGAAGCTTTCTTT	CASGGQAMNTEAFF	TRBD1	TRBV12-5	TRBJ1-1	-
TGTGCCTGGAGGGCACCCACCAGGACAGGTTTCCACGAGCAGTACTTC	CAWRAPTRTGFHEQYF	TRBD1	TRBV30	TRBJ2-7	few
TGTGCCAGCTCACCTCCTTTGTGGGATAGCGGGAGTAGCACAGATACGCAGTATTTT	CASSPPLWDSGSSTDTQYF	TRBD2	TRBV18	TRBJ2-3	-
TGTGCCAGCAGTCAGGAGACAGGAGGCATGCATCAGCCCCAGCATTTT	CASSQETGGMHQPQHF	-	TRBV28	TRBJ1-5	-
TGTGCCAGCAGCCCACAGGTGGGACTAGCGGGAGGGGATACGCAGTATTTT	CASSPQVGLAGGDTQYF	TRBD2	TRBV7-7	TRBJ2-3	once
TGTGCCAGCAGGCCGCTGCGGGATCCCCACTCCTACGAGCAGTACTTC	CASRPLRDPHSYEQYF	-	TRBV28	TRBJ2-7	few
TGTGCCAGCAGCGCCGTTGGTAGTAGTAGTGAGCAGTTCTTC	CASSAVGSSSEQFF	-	TRBV11-2	TRBJ2-1	-
TGCGCCAGCAGCCAAGGAGCACGGTCGGGGGAATATCAGCCCCAGCATTTT	CASSQGARSGEYQPQHF	-	TRBV4-1	TRBJ1-5	-
TGTGCCAGCAGCTTAGGGGGGGAGCGTGGCTACACCTTC	CASSLGGERGYTF	-	TRBV7-3	TRBJ1-2	-
TGTGCCAGCAGCCAGAGGGGGCTAGGCAATCAGCCCCAGCATTTT	CASSQRGLGNQPQHF	TRBD1	TRBV28	TRBJ1-5	-
TGTGCCAGCAGTTACCGGCAGGGCTCTTATAATTCCCCCCTCCACTTT	CASSYRQGSYNSPLHF	-	TRBV6-5	TRBJ1-6	-
TGTGCCTGGAGGGGGGGAGGTGGGGAGACCCAGTACTTC	CAWRGGGGETQYF	-	TRBV30	TRBJ2-5	-
TGCGCCAGCAGCCAGCGACCGGGACAGAACTATGGCTACACCTTC	CASSQRPGQNYGYTF	TRBD1	TRBV4-3	TRBJ1-2	few
TGTGCCAGCAGCACCTGGACAGTCGTTGGAAACACCATATATTTT	CASSTWTVVGNTIYF	-	TRBV6-1	TRBJ1-3	once
TGTGCCAGCAGCTTAGCGCGGGTCAGAACAACGCCCTACGAGCAGTACTTC	CASSLARVRTTPYEQYF	-	TRBV7-2	TRBJ2-7	-
TGTGCCGTGCCCGCATTAGCGGGAGAGGCAAATACGCAGTATTTT	CAVPALAGEANTQYF	TRBD2	TRBV7-8	TRBJ2-3	-
TGCGCCAGCAGTTATCGTTGGGGACTTCGGATGTGTTCCGGGGCCAACGTCCTGACTTTC	CASSYRWGLRMCSGANVLTF	-	TRBV5-1	TRBJ2-6	-
TGTGCCAGCAGCGCCGCTTCCCGCCAGGGAAACACCATATATTTT	CASSAASRQGNTIYF	-	TRBV11-2	TRBJ1-3	-
TGCGCCAGCAGCTCGGCCTGGGGGGGCCGGCATGAAAAACTGTTTTTT	CASSSAWGGRHEKLFF	-	TRBV5-1	TRBJ1-4	-
TGTGCCAGCAGTCCACAGGGGGCGAATCAGCCCCAGCATTTT	CASSPQGANQPQHF	TRBD1	TRBV28	TRBJ1-5	-
TGTGCCAGCTCAGAACTCCGGGACAGGAGCTCCTACGAGCAGTACTTC	CASSELRDRSSYEQYF	TRBD1	TRBV18	TRBJ2-7	-
TGTGCCAGCAATCCGAACAGATATAATGAAAAACTGTTTTTT	CASNPNRYNEKLFF	-	TRBV28	TRBJ1-4	-
TGTGCCAGCAGCACGCCTAACAGGGTCGTTCTCCATGGCTACACCTTC	CASSTPNRVVLHGYTF	-	TRBV5-4	TRBJ1-2	-
TGTGCCACCAGCAGACTAGAAGCGATTGGGCCCCAGCATTTT	CATSRLEAIGPQHF	-	TRBV15	TRBJ1-5	-
TGTGCCAGCAGTGACTCAGGGGACAGGGGGATCTATGGCTACACCTTC	CASSDSGDRGIYGYTF	TRBD1	TRBV6-4	TRBJ1-2	-
TGTGCCAGCAGCTTTAGCGGGGACCCCCCGGAGACCCAGTACTTC	CASSFSGDPPETQYF	TRBD2	TRBV7-2	TRBJ2-5	-
TGTGCCAGCACGACATACGTTGACACAGATACGCAGTATTTT	CASTTYVDTDTQYF	-	TRBV5-4	TRBJ2-3	-
TGTGCCAGCAGCTTAAGGGGGCCTCGGACTAGCGGGAATGCAGATACGCAGTATTTT	CASSLRGPRTSGNADTQYF	TRBD2	TRBV7-6	TRBJ2-3	-
TGTGCCAGCAGTGATAGGACAGGCGGACCCTACGAGCAGTACTTC	CASSDRTGGPYEQYF	TRBD1	TRBV2	TRBJ2-7	-
TGTGCCAGCAGCTCCCCAGGCAGGGTGAACTCTGGGGCCAACGTCCTGACTTTC	CASSSPGRVNSGANVLTF	-	TRBV5-6	TRBJ2-6	-